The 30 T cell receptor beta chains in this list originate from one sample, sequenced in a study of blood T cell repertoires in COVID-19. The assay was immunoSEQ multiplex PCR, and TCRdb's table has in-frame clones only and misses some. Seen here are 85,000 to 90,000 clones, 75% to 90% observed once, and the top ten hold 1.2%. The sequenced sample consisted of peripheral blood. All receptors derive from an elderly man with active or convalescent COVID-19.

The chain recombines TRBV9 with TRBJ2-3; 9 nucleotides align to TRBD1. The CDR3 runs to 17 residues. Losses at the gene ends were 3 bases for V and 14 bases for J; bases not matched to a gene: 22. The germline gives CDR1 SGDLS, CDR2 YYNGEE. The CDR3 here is CASSEDPGQGFLNLAYF. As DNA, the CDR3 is TGTGCCAGCAGCGAAGATCCGGGACAGGGTTTTTTGAACCTTGCGTATTTT. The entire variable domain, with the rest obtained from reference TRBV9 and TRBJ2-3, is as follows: DSGVTQTPKHLITATGQRVTLRCSPRSGDLSVYWYQQSLDQGLQFLIQYYNGEERAKGNILERFSAQQFPDLHSELNLSSLELGDSALYFCASSEDPGQGFLNLAYFGPGTRLTVL.

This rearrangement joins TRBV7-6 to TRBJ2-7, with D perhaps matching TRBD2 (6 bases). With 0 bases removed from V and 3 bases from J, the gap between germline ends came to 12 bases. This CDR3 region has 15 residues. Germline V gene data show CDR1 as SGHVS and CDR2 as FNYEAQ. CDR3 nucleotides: TGTGCCAGCAGCTTAGCACGTAGCGGCCTCTACGAGCAGTACTTC. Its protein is CASSLARSGLYEQYF.

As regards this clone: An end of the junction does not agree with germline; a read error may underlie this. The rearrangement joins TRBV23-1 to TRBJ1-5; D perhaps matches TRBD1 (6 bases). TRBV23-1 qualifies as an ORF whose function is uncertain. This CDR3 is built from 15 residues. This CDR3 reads CASSHCTGSNQPQHF. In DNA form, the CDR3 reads TGCGCCAGCAGTCATTGCACAGGGAGCAACCAGCCCCAGCATTTT.

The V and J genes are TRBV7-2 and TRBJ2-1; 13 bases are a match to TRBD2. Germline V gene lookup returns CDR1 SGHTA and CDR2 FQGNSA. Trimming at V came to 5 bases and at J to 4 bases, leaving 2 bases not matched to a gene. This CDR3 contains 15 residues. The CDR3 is CASSQTSGRYNEQFF. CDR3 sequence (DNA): TGTGCCAGCAGCCAGACTAGCGGGAGGTACAATGAGCAGTTCTTC.

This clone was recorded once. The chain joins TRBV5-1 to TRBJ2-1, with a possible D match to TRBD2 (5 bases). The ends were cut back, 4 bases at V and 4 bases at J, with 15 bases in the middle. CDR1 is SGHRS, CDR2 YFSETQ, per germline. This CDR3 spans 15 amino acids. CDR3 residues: CASSPGTIIYNEQFF. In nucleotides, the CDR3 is TGCGCCAGCAGCCCGGGAACGATTATATACAATGAGCAGTTCTTC.

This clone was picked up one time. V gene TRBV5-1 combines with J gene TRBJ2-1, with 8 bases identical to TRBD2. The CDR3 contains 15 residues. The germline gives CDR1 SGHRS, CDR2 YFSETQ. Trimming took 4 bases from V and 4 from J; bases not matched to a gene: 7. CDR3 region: CASSRAQREYNEQFF. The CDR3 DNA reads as TGCGCCAGCAGCAGGGCCCAGCGGGAGTACAATGAGCAGTTCTTC.

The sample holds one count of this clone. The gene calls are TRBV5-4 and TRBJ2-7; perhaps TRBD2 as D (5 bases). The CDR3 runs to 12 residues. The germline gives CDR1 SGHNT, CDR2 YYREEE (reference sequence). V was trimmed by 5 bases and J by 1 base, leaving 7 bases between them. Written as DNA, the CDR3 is TGTGCCAGCAGTAGGGAGTCCTACGAGCAGTACTTC. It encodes CASSRESYEQYF.

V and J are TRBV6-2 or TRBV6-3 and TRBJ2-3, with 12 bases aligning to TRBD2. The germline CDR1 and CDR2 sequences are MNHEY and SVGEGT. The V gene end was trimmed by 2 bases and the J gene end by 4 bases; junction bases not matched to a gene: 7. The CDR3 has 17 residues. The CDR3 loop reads CASSYLVTSGRSDTQYF. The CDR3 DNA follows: TGTGCCAGCAGTTACCTGGTGACTAGCGGGAGATCAGATACGCAGTATTTT.

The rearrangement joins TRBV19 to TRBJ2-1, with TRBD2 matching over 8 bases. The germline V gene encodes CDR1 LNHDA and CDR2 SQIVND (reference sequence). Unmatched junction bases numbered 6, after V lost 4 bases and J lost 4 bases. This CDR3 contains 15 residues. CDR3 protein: CASSTGLADYNEQFF. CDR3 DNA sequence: TGTGCCAGTAGTACTGGACTAGCAGATTACAATGAGCAGTTCTTC.

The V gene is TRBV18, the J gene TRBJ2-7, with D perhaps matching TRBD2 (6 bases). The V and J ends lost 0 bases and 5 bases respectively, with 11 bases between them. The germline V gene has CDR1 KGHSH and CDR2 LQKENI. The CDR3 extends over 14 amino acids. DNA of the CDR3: TGTGCCAGCTCACCACCTGCGGGGTTCCACGAGCAGTACTTC. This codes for CASSPPAGFHEQYF.

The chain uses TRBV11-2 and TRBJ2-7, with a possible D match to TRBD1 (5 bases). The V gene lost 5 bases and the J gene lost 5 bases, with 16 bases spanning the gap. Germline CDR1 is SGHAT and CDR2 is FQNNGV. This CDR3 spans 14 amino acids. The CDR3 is CASSPPLGPHEQYF. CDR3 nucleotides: TGTGCCAGCAGCCCCCCGTTGGGGCCCCACGAGCAGTACTTC.

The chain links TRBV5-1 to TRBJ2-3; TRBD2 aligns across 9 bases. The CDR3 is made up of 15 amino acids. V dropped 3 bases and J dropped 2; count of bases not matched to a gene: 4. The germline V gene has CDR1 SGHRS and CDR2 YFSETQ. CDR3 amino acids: CASSYSGGTTDTQYF. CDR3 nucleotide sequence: TGCGCCAGCAGCTATAGCGGGGGAACCACAGATACGCAGTATTTT.

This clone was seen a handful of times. The CDR3 sequence is CASSLTGGNQPQHF. The CDR3, as DNA: TGTGCCAGCAGTTTGACAGGGGGCAATCAGCCCCAGCATTTT. The chain uses TRBV27 and TRBJ1-5, with 8 bases aligning to TRBD1. This CDR3 has 14 amino acids. Germline loops: CDR1 MNHEY, CDR2 SMNVEV (reference sequence). Trimming cost V 3 bases and J 2 bases; bases outside gene matches: 0.

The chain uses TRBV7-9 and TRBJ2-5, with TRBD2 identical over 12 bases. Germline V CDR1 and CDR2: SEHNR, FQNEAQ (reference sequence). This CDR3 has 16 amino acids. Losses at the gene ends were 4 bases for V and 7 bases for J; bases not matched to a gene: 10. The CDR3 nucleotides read TGTGCCAGCAGCTCGGGGACTAGCGGGCTCGGCGGGACCCAGTACTTC. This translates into CASSSGTSGLGGTQYF.

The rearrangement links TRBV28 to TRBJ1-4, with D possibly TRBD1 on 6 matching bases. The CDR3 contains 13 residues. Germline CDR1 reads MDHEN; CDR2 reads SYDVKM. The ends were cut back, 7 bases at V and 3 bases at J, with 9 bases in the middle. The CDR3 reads CASIGGANEKLFF. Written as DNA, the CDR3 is TGTGCCAGCATAGGGGGAGCTAATGAAAAACTGTTTTTT.

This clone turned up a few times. This chain's CDR3 is CASSQRGNRENTEAFF. CDR3 sequence (DNA): TGTGCCAGCAGCCAGAGAGGGAACAGGGAGAACACTGAAGCTTTCTTT. This sequence joins TRBV3-1 (or the pseudogene TRBV3-2) and TRBJ1-1, with D possibly being TRBD1 (6 bases). This CDR3 has 16 amino acids. CDR1 and CDR2 (germline): LGHDT, YNNKEL (reference sequence). Deletions cut 3 bases from V and 1 base from J, with 15 bases between.

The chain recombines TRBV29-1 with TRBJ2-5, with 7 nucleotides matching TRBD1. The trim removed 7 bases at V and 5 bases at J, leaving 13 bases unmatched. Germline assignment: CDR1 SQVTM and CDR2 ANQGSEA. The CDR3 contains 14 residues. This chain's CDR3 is CSGRRDSVGETQYF. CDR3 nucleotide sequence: TGCAGCGGTCGCCGGGACAGCGTAGGTGAGACCCAGTACTTC.

This CDR3 is CASTLLANIQYF. In nucleotides, the CDR3 is TGTGCCAGCACATTACTAGCAAACATTCAGTACTTC. The chain employs TRBV2 and TRBJ2-4; tentative D call: TRBD2 (6 bases). The V gene lost 7 bases and the J gene lost 6 bases, with 10 bases spanning the gap. The CDR3 runs 12 residues. Germline CDR1 reads SNHLY; CDR2 reads FYNNEI.

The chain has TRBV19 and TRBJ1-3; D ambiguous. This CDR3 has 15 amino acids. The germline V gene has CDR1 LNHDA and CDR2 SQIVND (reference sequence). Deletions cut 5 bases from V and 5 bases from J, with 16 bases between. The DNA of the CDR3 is TGTGCCAGTAGTTCCCGGGAGGGCCCTAGAAACACCATATATTTT. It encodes CASSSREGPRNTIYF.

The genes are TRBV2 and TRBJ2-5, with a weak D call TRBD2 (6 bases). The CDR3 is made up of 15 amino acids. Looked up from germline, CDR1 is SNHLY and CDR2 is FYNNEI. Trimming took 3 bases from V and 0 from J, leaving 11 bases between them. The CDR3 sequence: CASSDRETHQETQYF. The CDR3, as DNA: TGTGCCAGCAGTGATCGGGAGACCCACCAAGAGACCCAGTACTTC.

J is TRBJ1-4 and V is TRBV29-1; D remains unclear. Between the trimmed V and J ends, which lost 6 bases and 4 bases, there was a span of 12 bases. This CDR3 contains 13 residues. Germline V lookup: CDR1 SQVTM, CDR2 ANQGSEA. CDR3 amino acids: CSVAQNRNEKLFF. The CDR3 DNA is TGCAGCGTCGCCCAGAACCGTAATGAAAAACTGTTTTTT.

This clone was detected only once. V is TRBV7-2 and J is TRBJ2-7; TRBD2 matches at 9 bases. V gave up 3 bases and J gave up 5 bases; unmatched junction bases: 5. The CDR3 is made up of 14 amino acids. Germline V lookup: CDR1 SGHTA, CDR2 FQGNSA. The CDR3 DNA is TGTGCCAGCAGCTTGAGCGGGAGGATCCACGAGCAGTACTTC. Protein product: CASSLSGRIHEQYF.

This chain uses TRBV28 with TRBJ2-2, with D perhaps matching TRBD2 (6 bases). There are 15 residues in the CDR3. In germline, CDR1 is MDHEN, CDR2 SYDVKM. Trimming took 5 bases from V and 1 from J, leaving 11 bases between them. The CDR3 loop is CASSPAGRNTGELFF. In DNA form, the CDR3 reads TGTGCCAGCAGTCCGGCGGGACGGAACACCGGGGAGCTGTTTTTT.

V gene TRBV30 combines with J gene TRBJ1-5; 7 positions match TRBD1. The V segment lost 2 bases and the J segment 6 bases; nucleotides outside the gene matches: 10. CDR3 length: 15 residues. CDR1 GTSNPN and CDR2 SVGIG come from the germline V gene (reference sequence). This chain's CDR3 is CAWSISGQVRQPQHF. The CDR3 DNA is TGTGCCTGGAGTATTAGTGGACAGGTGCGTCAGCCCCAGCATTTT.

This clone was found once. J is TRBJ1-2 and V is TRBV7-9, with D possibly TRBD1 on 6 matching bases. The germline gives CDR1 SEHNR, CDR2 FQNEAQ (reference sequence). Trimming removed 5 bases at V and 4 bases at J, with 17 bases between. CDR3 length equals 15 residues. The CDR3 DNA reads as TGTGCCAGCAGCCTACTCATTGGACAGTCCTATGGCTACACCTTC. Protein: CASSLLIGQSYGYTF.

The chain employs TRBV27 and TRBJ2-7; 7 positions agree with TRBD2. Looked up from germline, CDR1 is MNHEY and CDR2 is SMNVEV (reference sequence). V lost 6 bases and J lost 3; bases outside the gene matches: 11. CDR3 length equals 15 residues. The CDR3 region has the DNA TGTGCCAGCAGGAACAGTGCTACGGGGGGCTACGAGCAGTACTTC. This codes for CASRNSATGGYEQYF.

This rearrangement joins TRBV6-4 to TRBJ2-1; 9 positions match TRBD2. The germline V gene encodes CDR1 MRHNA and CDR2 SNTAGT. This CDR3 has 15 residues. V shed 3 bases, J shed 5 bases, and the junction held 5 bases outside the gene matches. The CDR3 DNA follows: TGTGCCAGCAGTGAAAGCGGGAGGTTCAACAATGAGCAGTTCTTC. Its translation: CASSESGRFNNEQFF.

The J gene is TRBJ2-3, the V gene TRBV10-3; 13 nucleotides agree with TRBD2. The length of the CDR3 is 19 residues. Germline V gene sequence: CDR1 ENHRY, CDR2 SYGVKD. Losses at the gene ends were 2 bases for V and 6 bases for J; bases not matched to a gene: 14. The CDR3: CAISEMGGRTSGRRDTQYF. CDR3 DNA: TGTGCCATCAGTGAGATGGGGGGGAGGACTAGCGGGAGACGGGATACGCAGTATTTT.

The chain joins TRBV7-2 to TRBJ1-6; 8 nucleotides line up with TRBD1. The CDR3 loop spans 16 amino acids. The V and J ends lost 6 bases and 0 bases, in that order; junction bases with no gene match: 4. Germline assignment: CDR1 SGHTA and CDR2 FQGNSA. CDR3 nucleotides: TGTGCCAGCAGACGACAGGGGAGCTCCTATAATTCACCCCTCCACTTT. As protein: CASRRQGSSYNSPLHF.

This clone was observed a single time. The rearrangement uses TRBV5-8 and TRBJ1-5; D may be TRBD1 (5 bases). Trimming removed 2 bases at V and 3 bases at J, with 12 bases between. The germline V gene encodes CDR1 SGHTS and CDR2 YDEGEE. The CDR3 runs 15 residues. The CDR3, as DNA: TGTGCCAGCAGCTTTCTACGGGGGAACAATCAGCCCCAGCATTTT. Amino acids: CASSFLRGNNQPQHF.